This TCR beta chain was sequenced for a study of regulatory T cells in long-lasting Graves disease. Study-wide results and limits: Those with persistent Graves' had less TCR diversity than newly diagnosed patients.

Relying on iRepertoire HTBI primers and Arm-PCR of CDR3 regions, the team built TCR beta libraries. TCRdb used MiXCR to reprocess the multiplex PCR reads, holding one entry per CDR3 protein. The data show fewer than 350,000 distinct CDR3 sequences, over 15% seen once. Noted time point: newly diagnosed GD, antithyroid drugs for less than 3 months. Making the TCR library involved RNA that had been extracted from PBMCs. In its sample, this clonotype was seen many times. Its matching antigen is unknown. The CDR3 has 13 residues. Trimming pared 6 bases from V and 0 bases from J, leaving 8 bases between. Germline assignment: CDR1 LNHDA and CDR2 SQIVND (reference sequence).

Sequencing was performed on peripheral blood mononuclear cells (PBMCs), taken at new diagnosis, from a patient treated with antithyroid drugs. The V gene is TRBV19, the J gene TRBJ1-1; D uncertain. This TCR came from a female donor with Graves disease. The CDR3 coding sequence is TGTGCCAGTAGGGATACTATGAACACTGAAGCTTTCTTT. Protein product: CASRDTMNTEAFF.